Each of the 25 T cell receptor beta chains below was sequenced from the same sample in a study of T cell repertoires in cytomegalovirus infection. In TCRdb, the reads were re-called with MiXCR into one record per CDR3 protein. The table shows roughly 200,000 distinct CDR3 sequences, with roughly 9% occurring only once. The sequencing input was PBMCs. The receptors were sampled from a human donor in good health (CMV status not recorded). Some clones in this sample may be carry-over from other donors' samples.

The table lists this clonotype with many counts. The chain couples TRBV28 to TRBJ2-5, with 8 bases aligning to TRBD1. The V gene end was trimmed by 3 bases and the J gene end by 5 bases; junction bases not matched to a gene: 2. CDR3 size: 13 residues. Germline V gives CDR1 MDHEN, CDR2 SYDVKM. The CDR3: CASSLDRAETQYF. CDR3 DNA: TGTGCCAGCAGTTTGGACAGGGCTGAGACCCAGTACTTC.

This clonotype was seen at least ten times. The V call is TRBV6-2 or TRBV6-3, the J call TRBJ2-1; D is undetermined. V shed 5 bases and J shed 5 bases, with 13 bases lying between them. This CDR3 is built from 14 residues. Germline CDR1 and CDR2: MNHEY and SVGEGT. The CDR3 protein is CASSDPPHHNEQFF. Written as DNA, the CDR3 is TGTGCCAGCAGTGACCCACCCCACCACAATGAGCAGTTCTTC.

This clonotype was seen repeatedly, ten times or more. The chain is built from TRBV7-2 and TRBJ1-1; no reliable D call. V was pared by 3 bases and J by 7 bases, with 6 bases between. Germline values: CDR1 SGHTA, CDR2 FQGNSA. The CDR3 runs to 11 residues. CDR3 amino acids: CASSLEGEAFF. The CDR3 DNA sequence: TGTGCCAGCAGCTTGGAGGGTGAAGCTTTCTTT.

This clonotype was observed at least ten times. The chain recombines TRBV20-1 with TRBJ2-5; TRBD1 matches at 7 bases. This CDR3 has 14 residues. Germline V gene data show CDR1 as DFQATT and CDR2 as SNEGSKA (reference sequence). Trimming cost V 6 bases and J 2 bases; bases outside gene matches: 9. The CDR3 here is CSAQTTGHQETQYF. The CDR3 DNA reads TGCAGTGCCCAAACGACAGGGCATCAAGAGACCCAGTACTTC.

This clonotype was counted many times. The V and J genes are TRBV28 and TRBJ1-4; D is unresolved. Trimming stripped 5 bases from V and 0 bases from J, with 13 bases between. The length of the CDR3 is 16 residues. CDR1 is MDHEN, CDR2 SYDVKM, per germline. The CDR3 nucleotides are TGTGCCAGCAGTCCTGAGGGCAGACCAACTAATGAAAAACTGTTTTTT. Translating it yields CASSPEGRPTNEKLFF.

A few counts support this clonotype. This chain joins TRBV5-1 and TRBJ1-1, with D hard to call. Germline V CDR1 and CDR2: SGHRS, YFSETQ. The CDR3 sequence is 15 residues long. Trimming pared 0 bases from V and 1 base from J, leaving 10 bases between. The CDR3 nucleotides read TGCGCCAGCAGCTTGGCCGGCTACGGGAACACTGAAGCTTTCTTT. Protein: CASSLAGYGNTEAFF.

There are many counts of this clonotype. This chain connects TRBV28 to TRBJ1-6; 10 bases agree with TRBD1. This CDR3 spans 17 amino acids. Germline CDR1 and CDR2: MDHEN and SYDVKM. V was pared by 1 base and J by 7 bases, with 7 bases of the junction left unmatched. For the CDR3, the DNA is TGTGCCAGCAGTTTATTAGCCCCGGACAGGGGGAATTCACCCCTCCACTTT. It specifies CASSLLAPDRGNSPLHF.

This clonotype has at least ten counts. The CDR3 region is CASSLDLAAETQYF. The CDR3 nucleotides read TGTGCCAGCAGTTTAGATCTAGCCGCCGAGACCCAGTACTTC. The chain links TRBV12-3 or TRBV12-4 to TRBJ2-5, with a tentative D call TRBD2 (5 bases). The CDR3 length is 14 residues. With 1 base removed from V and 5 bases from J, the gap between germline ends came to 11 bases.

This clonotype was counted ten times or more. The V call is TRBV28, the J call TRBJ2-7; TRBD2 matches at 16 bases. This CDR3 region has 19 residues. In germline, CDR1 is MDHEN, CDR2 SYDVKM. J was trimmed by 0 bases and V by 4 bases; bases with no gene match: 9. CDR3: CASSYPGLAGGGHSYEQYF. CDR3 DNA sequence: TGTGCCAGCAGTTATCCGGGACTAGCGGGAGGGGGCCACTCCTACGAGCAGTACTTC. Looking up the rest from reference TRBV28 and TRBJ2-7 gives the full variable domain: DVKVTQSSRYLVKRTGEKVFLECVQDMDHENMFWYRQDPGLGLRLIYFSYDVKMKEKGDIPEGYSVSREKKERFSLILESASTNQTSMYLCASSYPGLAGGGHSYEQYFGPGTRLTVT.

This clonotype was observed at least ten times. The V call is TRBV28, the J call TRBJ1-4; 9 positions match TRBD1. The CDR3 covers 19 residues. Germline CDR1 reads MDHEN; CDR2 reads SYDVKM. Losses at the gene ends were 5 bases for V and 2 bases for J; bases not matched to a gene: 15. In nucleotides, the CDR3 is TGTGCCAGCAGTCTGAAACAGGGGGCTGGAGAGCTGACTAATGAAAAACTGTTTTTT. Protein: CASSLKQGAGELTNEKLFF.

CDR3 sequence reads: CASRPYRGSPSQETQYF. The CDR3 DNA reads as TGTGCCAGCAGACCTTACCGAGGGTCCCCTTCCCAAGAGACCCAGTACTTC. V gene TRBV5-4 combines with J gene TRBJ2-5, with D maybe TRBD2 (5 bases). The V gene's germline CDR1 is SGHNT and CDR2 YYREEE (reference sequence). This CDR3 contains 17 residues. Trimming removed 5 bases from V and 1 base from J, with 21 bases in between.

This clonotype was picked up a small number of times. The chain carries TRBV6-2 or TRBV6-3 and TRBJ1-5; a possible D gene is TRBD1 (6 bases). This CDR3 spans 11 amino acids. Germline V gives CDR1 MNHEY, CDR2 SVGEGT. The germline V and J ends were trimmed by 4 bases and 12 bases, with 10 bases remaining between them. The CDR3 DNA is TGTGCCAGCAGTTTCCAGGGGTTCCAGCATTTT. Amino acids: CASSFQGFQHF.

The CDR3 sequence: CSARDRRVPYNEQFF. DNA of the CDR3: TGCAGTGCTAGAGATCGCAGGGTCCCCTACAATGAGCAGTTCTTC. This chain uses TRBV20-1 with TRBJ2-1; possibly TRBD1 for D (5 bases). Looked up from germline, CDR1 is DFQATT and CDR2 is SNEGSKA (reference sequence). Trimming took 0 bases from V and 2 from J, leaving 11 bases between them. There are 15 residues in the CDR3.

This clonotype showed up just a few times. The chain employs TRBV30 and TRBJ1-1; a weak D match, TRBD1 (5 bases). Germline CDR1 reads GTSNPN; CDR2 reads SVGIG (reference sequence). Trimming removed 1 base at V and 5 bases at J, with 14 bases between. The CDR3 length is 14 residues. Here the CDR3 reads CAWSDRFLWTEAFF. CDR3 coding DNA: TGTGCCTGGAGTGACAGGTTCCTATGGACTGAAGCTTTCTTT.

The table lists this clonotype with a few counts. The chain employs TRBV7-2 and TRBJ2-7; unclear D gene. The CDR3 covers 11 residues. Per the germline V gene, CDR1 is SGHTA and CDR2 is FQGNSA. V lost 6 bases, J lost 4 bases, and 7 bases lay in between. The CDR3 DNA is TGTGCCAGCAGTGACGGGTACGAGCAGTACTTC. Protein product: CASSDGYEQYF. The full variable domain, completed using reference TRBV7-2 and TRBJ2-7, is GAGVSQSPSNKVTEKGKDVELRCDPISGHTALYWYRQSLGQGLEFLIYFQGNSAPDKSGLPSDRFSAERTGGSVSTLTIQRTQQEDSAVYLCASSDGYEQYFGPGTRLTVT.

This chain links TRBV2 with TRBJ1-4; 7 bases map to TRBD1. Germline assignment: CDR1 SNHLY and CDR2 FYNNEI. The CDR3 is 13 residues long. The junction had 6 bases not matched to a gene; V was cut back by 6 bases and J by 8 bases. In DNA form, the CDR3 reads TGTGCCAGCAGCGAAAGAGGGGGCGAAAAACTGTTTTTT. Amino acids: CASSERGGEKLFF. Full variable domain (rest looked up from reference TRBV2 and TRBJ1-4): EPEVTQTPSHQVTQMGQEVILRCVPISNHLYFYWYRQILGQKVEFLVSFYNNEISEKSEIFDDQFSVERPDGSNFTLKIRSTKLEDSAMYFCASSERGGEKLFFGSGTQLSVL.

The chain joins TRBV20-1 to TRBJ2-1; 12 bases map to TRBD2. The CDR3 is 16 residues long. The trim removed 2 bases at V and 2 bases at J, leaving 4 bases unmatched. The germline gives CDR1 DFQATT, CDR2 SNEGSKA (reference sequence). This CDR3 is CSARPTSGSTYNEQFF. The CDR3 bases are TGCAGTGCTAGACCGACTAGCGGGAGTACCTACAATGAGCAGTTCTTC.

In its sample, this clonotype was seen many times. One end of the junction is discordant with germline, which a read error may explain. J is TRBJ2-3 and V is TRBV7-2, with 7 positions matching TRBD2. Germline V gene data show CDR1 as SGHTA and CDR2 as FQGNSA. The CDR3 covers 16 residues. Written as DNA, the CDR3 is TGTGCCAGCAGCCCCTACCCAGCGACTAGCAGAGATACGCAGTATTTT. Translated, it gives CASSPYPATSRDTQYF.

This clonotype came up many times. This chain uses TRBV11-2 with TRBJ2-3, with D perhaps TRBD2 (6 bases). Trimming shortened V by 3 bases and J by 6 bases, and 19 bases separated the two germline ends. This CDR3 has 16 amino acids. Germline V gene lookup returns CDR1 SGHAT and CDR2 FQNNGV. The CDR3 region is CASSFSGLRVVDTQYF. The DNA of the CDR3 is TGTGCCAGCAGCTTCAGCGGGCTCCGGGTTGTTGATACGCAGTATTTT.

The J gene is TRBJ1-1, the V gene TRBV28; D gene uncertain. CDR3 length: 12 amino acids. Trimming shortened V by 7 bases and J by 6 bases, and 12 bases separated the two germline ends. Germline V CDR1 and CDR2: MDHEN, SYDVKM. In nucleotides, the CDR3 is TGTGCCAGCAACAAGGGCGTCCCTGAAGCTTTCTTT. It codes for CASNKGVPEAFF.

In this sample, this clonotype turned up many times. CDR3 DNA: TGTGCCAGCAGTATTGCTTCGGGGGCATCCTACAATGAGCAGTTCTTC. Translation: CASSIASGASYNEQFF. This chain connects TRBV28 to TRBJ2-1, with D perhaps TRBD1 or TRBD2 (6 bases each). V gave up 5 bases and J gave up 1 base, with 15 bases separating them. There are 16 residues in the CDR3. CDR1 is MDHEN and CDR2 is SYDVKM in the germline V gene. The variable domain in full, with the rest retrieved from reference TRBV28 and TRBJ2-1, is DVKVTQSSRYLVKRTGEKVFLECVQDMDHENMFWYRQDPGLGLRLIYFSYDVKMKEKGDIPEGYSVSREKKERFSLILESASTNQTSMYLCASSIASGASYNEQFFGPGTRLTVL.

This clonotype was detected many times. This sequence joins TRBV7-8 and TRBJ2-7; TRBD1 matches at 9 bases. Germline-derived CDR1 and CDR2 are SGHVS and FQNEAQ. V lost 6 bases to trimming and J lost 2 bases; unmatched junction nucleotides: 8. The CDR3 is 15 amino acids. This CDR3 reads CASSLGQGRAYEQYF. The CDR3 DNA is TGTGCCAGCAGTCTCGGACAGGGGAGGGCCTACGAGCAGTACTTC.

This clonotype was detected ten times or more. The V gene is TRBV7-2, the J gene TRBJ2-7; 7 nucleotides agree with TRBD1. J gave up 6 bases and V 1 base, and 9 bases lay outside the gene matches. Looked up from germline, CDR1 is SGHTA and CDR2 is FQGNSA. This CDR3 is 15 amino acids long. The chain's CDR3 is CASSLEGTVGLEQYF. CDR3 bases: TGTGCCAGCAGCTTAGAAGGGACAGTGGGTCTCGAGCAGTACTTC.

This clonotype was recorded at least ten times. The chain's CDR3 is CASSNHRGLSYNEQFF. Written as DNA, the CDR3 is TGTGCCAGCAGTAATCACAGGGGCCTCTCCTACAATGAGCAGTTCTTC. The chain is built from TRBV28 and TRBJ2-1; 7 nucleotides agree with TRBD1. V dropped 5 bases and J dropped 0; count of bases not matched to a gene: 7. There are 16 residues in the CDR3. Germline-derived CDR1 and CDR2 are MDHEN and SYDVKM.

This clonotype has at least ten counts. CDR3 DNA: TGTGCCAGTAGTCTTGGCCGGGCCCTCAATCAGCCCCAGCATTTT. It codes for CASSLGRALNQPQHF. The V gene is TRBV19, the J gene TRBJ1-5; D not resolved. This CDR3 region has 15 residues. Trimming removed 5 bases from V and 3 bases from J, with 14 bases in between. The germline gives CDR1 LNHDA, CDR2 SQIVND (reference sequence).